Sequencing of this TCR beta chain was carried out in a study of T-cell reconstitution after alpha-beta-depleted transplantation in children. Study-wide findings and caveats: Where alpha-beta T cells came from about two months after transplant was reportedly several hundred expanded graft clones. The origin of high day-60 TCRbeta diversity in some patients lay in surviving recipient T cells and thymic progenitors. T-cell numbers and diversity, one year after transplant, stemmed largely from T cells that were newly produced.

This clonotype was seen repeatedly, ten times or more. Its specificity is not known. Unique molecular identifiers were built into the TCRbeta library. Via MiXCR, TCRdb re-called the PCR reads, giving one row per CDR3 protein. The sample has about 300,000 distinct CDR3 sequences, roughly 7.8% seen once. V shed 3 bases and J shed 2 bases, with 10 bases lying between them. Germline V CDR1 and CDR2: SGDLS, YYNGEE. The CDR3 runs to 14 residues. This TCR came from a female patient aged 2-10 years who had a stem cell transplant for Fanconi anemia, so the T cells may come from the graft donor. The chain couples TRBV9 to TRBJ2-3, with a tentative D call TRBD1 (6 bases). Specimen: peripheral blood, collected 360 days after TCRalphabeta/CD19-depleted stem cell transplant. The CDR3 here is CASSEGVTTDTQYF. As DNA, the CDR3 is TGTGCCAGCAGCGAGGGGGTTACCACAGATACGCAGTATTTT.